These 2 T cell receptor beta chains were all obtained from the same sample, sequenced in a study of breast tumors, draining lymph nodes, adjacent tissues. Axillary draining lymph nodes of breast cancer patients supplied the node samples. From the multiplex PCR reads, TCRdb called clonotypes with MiXCR, one entry per CDR3 protein. The table includes around 170,000 distinct CDR3 sequences, roughly 30% detected once. Source material: axillary lymph node tissue. The receptors derive from a female donor with breast cancer. Some clones in this sample may be carry-over from other donors' samples.

The V gene is TRBV7-2, the J gene TRBJ2-5; the match to TRBD2 covers 11 bases. V lost 6 bases and J lost 9; bases outside the gene matches: 18. CDR1 SGHTA and CDR2 FQGNSA come from the germline V gene. The CDR3 spans 17 residues. CDR3 in amino acids: CASSQLAGVGDGTPQYF. The CDR3, as DNA: TGTGCCAGCAGTCAACTAGCGGGGGTAGGGGATGGGACTCCCCAGTACTTC.

This clonotype was recorded at least ten times. As DNA, the CDR3 is TGTGCCAGCAGCTTAGGGGGACCTGGAAACACCATATATTTT. Protein: CASSLGGPGNTIYF. This chain links TRBV7-9 with TRBJ1-3, with a weak D call TRBD1 (5 bases). The CDR3 totals 14 residues. V was clipped by 1 base and J by 2 bases, with 6 bases between them. Per the germline V gene, CDR1 is SEHNR and CDR2 is FQNEAQ (reference sequence).